This T cell receptor (beta chain) was found in a study of a mutant IDH1 vaccine in newly diagnosed glioma. About the research overall: Antecedent treatment encompassed radiotherapy, temozolomide, or their combination; the majority received both.

Sequencing was performed with immunoSEQ multiplex PCR; in TCRdb, only in-frame clones are kept and a portion is missing. The sample lists around 60,000 clones, roughly four fifths seen once, with 3.8% in the top ten. Time point meaning: week 47, end of study. One vaccine dose held 300 ug of mutant IDH1 20-mer peptide and came with topical imiquimod. Turning to this clone: Its antigen is undetermined.

The germline gives CDR1 SGHTA, CDR2 FQGNSA. V was trimmed by 5 bases and J by 1 base, leaving 20 bases between them. This CDR3 comprises 17 residues. The sample was PBMCs, taken from a glioma patient whose treatment included an IDH1 peptide vaccine. The V and J genes are TRBV7-2 and TRBJ1-1; D gene unclear. The clonotype originates from a man aged 25-45 years with glioma. The CDR3 region has the DNA TGTGCCAGCAGCCCCCCCCGTTGGACGGGAAAGAACACTGAAGCTTTCTTT. Translating gives CASSPPRWTGKNTEAFF.